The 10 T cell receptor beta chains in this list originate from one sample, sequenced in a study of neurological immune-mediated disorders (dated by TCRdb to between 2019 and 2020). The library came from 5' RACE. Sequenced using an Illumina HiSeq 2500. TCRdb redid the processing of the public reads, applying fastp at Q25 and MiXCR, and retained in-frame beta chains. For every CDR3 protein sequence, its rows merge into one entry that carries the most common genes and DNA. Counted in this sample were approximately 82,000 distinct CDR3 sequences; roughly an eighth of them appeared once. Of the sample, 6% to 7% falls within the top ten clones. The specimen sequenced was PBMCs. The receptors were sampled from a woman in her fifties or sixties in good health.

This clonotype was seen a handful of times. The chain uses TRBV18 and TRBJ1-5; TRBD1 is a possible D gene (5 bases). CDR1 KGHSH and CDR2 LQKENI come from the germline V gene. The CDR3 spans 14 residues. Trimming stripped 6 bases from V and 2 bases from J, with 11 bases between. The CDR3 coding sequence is TGTGCCAGCTCGACTTTAGGGGGCAATCAGCCCCAGCATTTT. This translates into CASSTLGGNQPQHF.

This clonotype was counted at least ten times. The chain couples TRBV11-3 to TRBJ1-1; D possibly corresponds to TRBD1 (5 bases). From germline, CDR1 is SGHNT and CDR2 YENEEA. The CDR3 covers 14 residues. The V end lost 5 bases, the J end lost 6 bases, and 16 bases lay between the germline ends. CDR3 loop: CASSRRGATSEAFF. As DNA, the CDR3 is TGTGCCAGCAGCCGGCGTGGGGCGACCTCTGAAGCTTTCTTT. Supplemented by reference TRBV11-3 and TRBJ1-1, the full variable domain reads EAGVVQSPRYKIIEKKQPVAFWCNPISGHNTLYWYLQNLGQGPELLIRYENEEAVDDSQLPKDRFSAERLKGVDSTLKIQPAELGDSAVYLCASSRRGATSEAFFGQGTRLTVV.

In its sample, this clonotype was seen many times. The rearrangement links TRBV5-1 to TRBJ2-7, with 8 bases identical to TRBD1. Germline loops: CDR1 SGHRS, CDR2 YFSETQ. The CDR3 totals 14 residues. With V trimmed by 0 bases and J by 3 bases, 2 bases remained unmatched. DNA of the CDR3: TGCGCCAGCAGCTTGGGGGACAGGAACTACGAGCAGTACTTC. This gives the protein CASSLGDRNYEQYF.

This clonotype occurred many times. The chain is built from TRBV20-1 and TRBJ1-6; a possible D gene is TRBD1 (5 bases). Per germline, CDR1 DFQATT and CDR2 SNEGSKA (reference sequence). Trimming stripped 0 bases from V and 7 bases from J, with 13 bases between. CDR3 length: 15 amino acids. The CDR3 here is CSARDRPGVNSPLHF. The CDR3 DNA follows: TGCAGTGCTAGAGATCGGCCGGGGGTGAATTCACCCCTCCACTTT.

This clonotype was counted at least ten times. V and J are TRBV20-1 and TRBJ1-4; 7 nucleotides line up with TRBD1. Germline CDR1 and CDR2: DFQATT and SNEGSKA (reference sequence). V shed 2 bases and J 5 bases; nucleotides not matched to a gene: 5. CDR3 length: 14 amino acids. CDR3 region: CSARSGQVNEKLFF. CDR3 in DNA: TGCAGTGCTAGATCCGGACAGGTGAATGAAAAACTGTTTTTT.

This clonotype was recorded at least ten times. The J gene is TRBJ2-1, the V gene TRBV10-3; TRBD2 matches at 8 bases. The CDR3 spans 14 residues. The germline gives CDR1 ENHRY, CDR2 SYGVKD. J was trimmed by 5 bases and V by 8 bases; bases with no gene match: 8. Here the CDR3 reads CAIAAGGRNNEQFF. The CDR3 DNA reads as TGTGCCATCGCGGCGGGCGGGAGGAACAATGAGCAGTTCTTC.

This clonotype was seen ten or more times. CDR3 DNA sequence: TGCAGCGCTGGGACAGGCCATACGCATGAGCAGTTCTTC. As protein: CSAGTGHTHEQFF. V is TRBV29-1 and J is TRBJ2-1; 8 bases map to TRBD1. CDR1 is SQVTM and CDR2 is ANQGSEA in the germline V gene. V was clipped by 7 bases and J by 8 bases; unmatched bases: 10. The CDR3 consists of 13 residues.

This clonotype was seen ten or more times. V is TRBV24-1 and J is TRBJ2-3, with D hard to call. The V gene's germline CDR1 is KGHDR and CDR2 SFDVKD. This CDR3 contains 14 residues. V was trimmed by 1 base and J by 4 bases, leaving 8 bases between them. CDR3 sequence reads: CATSDFLTADTQYF. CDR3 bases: TGTGCCACCAGTGATTTTCTTACAGCAGATACGCAGTATTTT.

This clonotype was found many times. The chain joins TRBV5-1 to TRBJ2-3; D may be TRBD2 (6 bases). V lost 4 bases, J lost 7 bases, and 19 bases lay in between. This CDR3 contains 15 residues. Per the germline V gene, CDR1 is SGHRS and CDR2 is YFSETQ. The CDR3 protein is CASSDGGGSAYTQYF. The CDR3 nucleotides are TGCGCCAGCAGCGATGGTGGGGGGAGTGCGTATACGCAGTATTTT. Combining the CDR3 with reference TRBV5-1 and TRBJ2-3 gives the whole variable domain KAGVTQTPRYLIKTRGQQVTLSCSPISGHRSVSWYQQTPGQGLQFLFEYFSETQRNKGNFPGRFSGRQFSNSRSEMNVSTLELGDSALYLCASSDGGGSAYTQYFGPGTRLTVL.

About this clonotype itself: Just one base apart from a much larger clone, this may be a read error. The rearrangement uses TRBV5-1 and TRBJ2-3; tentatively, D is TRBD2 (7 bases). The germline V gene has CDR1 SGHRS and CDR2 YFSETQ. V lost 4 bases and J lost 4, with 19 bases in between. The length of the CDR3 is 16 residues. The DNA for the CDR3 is TGCGCCAGCAGCCCCCTACAGGGCGGGGGCGCAGATACGCAGTATTTT. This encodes CASSPLQGGGADTQYF.